Presented here are 5 T cell receptor beta chains from one specimen sequenced in a study of graft-versus-host responses after intestinal transplantation (dated by TCRdb to the early 2020s). The meaning of the sample's time point label: cells obtained before transplantation from donor or recipient. These receptors have no identified antigens. Receptor libraries were prepared by the immunoSEQ multiplex PCR assay. The immuneACCESS repertoire file appears here via TCRdb, limited to in-frame rearrangements. These files lack a portion of the clones; in checked studies, under half of the deficit traces to unresolved V genes, and the cause of the others is not known. The sample yields 85,000 to 100,000 clones; just under 95% were counted once. The top ten clones comprise approximately 0.064% of the sample. Sequenced material: unstimulated CD8+ T cells sorted from spleen or lymph node cells, taken before transplant. Receptors originate from a human donor who was the organ donor for an intestinal transplant.

The gene calls are TRBV21-1 and TRBJ1-2; the D segment call TRBD1 is taken from the table without a DNA check. TRBV21-1 is a listed pseudogene. There are 18 residues in the CDR3. The CDR3 DNA reads as TGTGCCAGCAGCAAAGAGATCACAGGGGGGCAAGTGAACTATGGCTACACCTTC. Translation gives CASSKEITGGQVNYGYTF.

This chain joins TRBV6-1 and TRBJ1-2, with 8 bases fitting TRBD1. After removal of 0 bases from V and 8 bases from J, the junction contained 26 bases not matched to a gene. The CDR3 sequence is 21 residues long. Germline assignment: CDR1 MNHNS and CDR2 SASEGT. The chain's CDR3 is CASSEASIFSTPRSGGRGYTF. The CDR3 nucleotides are TGTGCCAGCAGTGAAGCTTCGATTTTTTCCACCCCCCGGTCAGGGGGCCGGGGCTACACCTTC.

This chain uses TRBV30 with TRBJ2-7; 14 bases line up with TRBD2. The V and J ends lost 7 bases and 7 bases, in that order; junction bases with no gene match: 6. Germline loops: CDR1 GTSNPN, CDR2 SVGIG (reference sequence). The CDR3 contains 13 residues. CDR3 nucleotide sequence: TGTGCCTTCCGACTAGCGGGAGGGAGAGAGCAGTACTTC. Residues: CAFRLAGGREQYF.

The rearrangement joins TRBV5-4 to TRBJ1-4, with D unresolved. This CDR3 region has 13 residues. The germline CDR1 and CDR2 sequences are SGHNT and YYREEE (reference sequence). Trimming left V 0 bases short and J 4 bases short, with 4 bases between. CDR3: CASSLVSNEKLFF. The CDR3 bases are TGTGCCAGCAGCTTGGTCAGTAATGAAAAACTGTTTTTT.

The chain is built from TRBV2 and TRBJ2-1; 7 nucleotides line up with TRBD2. This CDR3 spans 16 amino acids. CDR1 is SNHLY and CDR2 is FYNNEI in the germline V gene. Trimming removed 2 bases from V and 9 bases from J; junction bases left unmatched: 13. The CDR3 DNA is TGTGCCAGCAGTGAATCGAAAGGCGGGGGACTATTTGAGCAGTTCTTC. Encoded protein: CASSESKGGGLFEQFF.